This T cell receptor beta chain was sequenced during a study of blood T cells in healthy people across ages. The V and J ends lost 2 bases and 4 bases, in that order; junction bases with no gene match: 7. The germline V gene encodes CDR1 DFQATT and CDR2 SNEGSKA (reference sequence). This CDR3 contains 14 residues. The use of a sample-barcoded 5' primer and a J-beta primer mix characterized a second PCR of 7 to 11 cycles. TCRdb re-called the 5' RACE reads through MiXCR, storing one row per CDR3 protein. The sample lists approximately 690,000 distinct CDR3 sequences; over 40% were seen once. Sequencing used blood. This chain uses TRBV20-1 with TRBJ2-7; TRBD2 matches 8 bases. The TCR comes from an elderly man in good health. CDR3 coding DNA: TGCAGTGCTAGATCGGGCGGGAGGCAATACGAGCAGTACTTC. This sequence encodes CSARSGGRQYEQYF.